This T cell receptor beta chain was sequenced for a study of OX40 agonist ivuxolimab in advanced cancers. Notes on the study in general: Within 6 weeks, CD4+ and CD8+ blood T cells expanded clonally at 0.1 to 3.0 mg/kg. Relative to CD4+, CD8+ T cells held more expanded clones on average.

The CDR3 runs to 14 residues. V lost 2 bases, J lost 4 bases, and 7 bases stayed unmatched. Germline V gene lookup returns CDR1 GTSNPN and CDR2 SVGIG (reference sequence). Autoimmune disease history or systemic immunosuppression excluded patients. A note on this clone: Its antigen is unidentified.

Measured with immunoSEQ multiplex PCR; TCRdb has only the in-frame clones, and not every one. Among roughly 35,000 clones listed, roughly 82% were seen once. This specimen consisted of CD4+ or CD8+ T cells sorted from blood, obtained in a trial of the OX40 agonist ivuxolimab. The receptor's source is an adult with an advanced solid tumor such as melanoma, head and neck, liver or kidney cancer. The chain recombines TRBV30 with TRBJ1-1; TRBD1 matches at 7 bases. The CDR3 is CAWSPQGGVTEAFF. The CDR3 nucleotides are TGTGCCTGGAGTCCTCAGGGGGGGGTCACTGAAGCTTTCTTT.